This T cell receptor beta chain was found in a study of shared clonotypes between healthy human individuals. Overall study context: Per donor, three plates held CD4 naive cells, three held CD4 memory, two held CD8 naive and one held CD8 memory.

Every donor was a Caucasian adult from Nashville, Tennessee. Partitioning of CD4+ cells yielded a CD45RA+ naive subset and a CD45RA-negative memory subset. The CDR3 extends over 15 amino acids. V gave up 3 bases and J gave up 1 base; unmatched junction bases: 3. Germline V gene data show CDR1 as SGHNT and CDR2 as YYREEE (reference sequence). The genomic DNA of each subset was split evenly across several immunoSEQ plates. Here immunoSEQ multiplex PCR was the method, and the copy in TCRdb shows in-frame clones only, minus some. The repertoire consists of over a million clones, with around 78% occurring once and the leading ten covering approximately 0.5%.

The sequenced sample consisted of memory CD4+ T cells from PBMCs. Subset meaning: CD45RA-negative fraction. This rearrangement joins TRBV5-4 to TRBJ1-3; 8 nucleotides match TRBD1. The TCR originated in a young man in good health. Some clones in this sample may be carry-over from other donors' samples. CDR3 region: CASSYTGGSGNTIYF. The CDR3 DNA reads TGTGCCAGCAGCTATACAGGGGGTTCTGGAAACACCATATATTTT.